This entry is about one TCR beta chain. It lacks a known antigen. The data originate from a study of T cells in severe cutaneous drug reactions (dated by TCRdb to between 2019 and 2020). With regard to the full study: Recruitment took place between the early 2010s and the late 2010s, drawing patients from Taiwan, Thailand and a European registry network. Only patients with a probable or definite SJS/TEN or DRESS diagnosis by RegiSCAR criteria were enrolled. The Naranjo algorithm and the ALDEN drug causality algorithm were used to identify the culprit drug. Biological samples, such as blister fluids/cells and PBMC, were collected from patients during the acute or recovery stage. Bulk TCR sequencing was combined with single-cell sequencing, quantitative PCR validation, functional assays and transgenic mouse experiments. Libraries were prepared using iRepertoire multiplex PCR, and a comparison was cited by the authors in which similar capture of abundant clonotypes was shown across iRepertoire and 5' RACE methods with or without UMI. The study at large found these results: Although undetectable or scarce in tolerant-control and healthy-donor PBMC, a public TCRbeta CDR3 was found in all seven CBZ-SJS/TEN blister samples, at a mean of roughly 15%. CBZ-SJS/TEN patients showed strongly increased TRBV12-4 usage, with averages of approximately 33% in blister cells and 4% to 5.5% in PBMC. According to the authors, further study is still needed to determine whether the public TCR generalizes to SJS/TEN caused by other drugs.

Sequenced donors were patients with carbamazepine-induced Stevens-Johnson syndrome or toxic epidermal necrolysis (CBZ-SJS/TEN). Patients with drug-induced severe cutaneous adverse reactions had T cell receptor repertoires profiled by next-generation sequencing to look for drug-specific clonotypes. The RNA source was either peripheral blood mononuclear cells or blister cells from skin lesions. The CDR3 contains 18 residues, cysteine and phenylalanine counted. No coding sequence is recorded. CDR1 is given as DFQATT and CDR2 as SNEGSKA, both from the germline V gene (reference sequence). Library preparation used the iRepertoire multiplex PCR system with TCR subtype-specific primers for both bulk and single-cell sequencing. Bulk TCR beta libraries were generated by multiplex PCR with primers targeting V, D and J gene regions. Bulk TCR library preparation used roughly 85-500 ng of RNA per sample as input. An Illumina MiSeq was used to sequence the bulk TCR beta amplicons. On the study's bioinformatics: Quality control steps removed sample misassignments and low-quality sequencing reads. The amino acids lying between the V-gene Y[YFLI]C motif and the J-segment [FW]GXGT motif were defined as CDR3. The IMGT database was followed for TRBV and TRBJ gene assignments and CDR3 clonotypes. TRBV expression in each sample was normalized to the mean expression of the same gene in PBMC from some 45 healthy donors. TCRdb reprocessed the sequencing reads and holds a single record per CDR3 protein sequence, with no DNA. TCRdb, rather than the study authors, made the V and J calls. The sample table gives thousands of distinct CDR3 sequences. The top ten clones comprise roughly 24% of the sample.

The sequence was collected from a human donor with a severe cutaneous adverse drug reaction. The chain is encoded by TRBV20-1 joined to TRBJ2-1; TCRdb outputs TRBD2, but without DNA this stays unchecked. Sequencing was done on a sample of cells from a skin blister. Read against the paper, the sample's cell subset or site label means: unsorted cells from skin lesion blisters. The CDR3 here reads CSAEERSWAGGGYNEQFF.